The sample holds a few counts of the clone carrying this TCR beta chain. Unique molecular identifiers were incorporated into the prepared TCRbeta library. TCRdb independently ran MiXCR on the PCR reads; one entry per CDR3 protein. The table has hundreds of thousands of distinct CDR3 sequences, around 9.5% seen once. The data originate from a study of T-cell reconstitution after alpha-beta-depleted transplantation in children. The CDR3 contains 14 residues. The sequencing used PBMCs from the stem cell graft donor, collected from the stem cell graft. The clonotype comes from a human donor who donated a stem cell graft to a child with acute lymphoblastic leukemia. The genes are TRBV1 and TRBJ2-3; the table gives TRBD2 as D, unverified against the DNA. TRBV1 is termed a pseudogene. The CDR3 here is CTSDWDLWKHRVHF. CDR3 sequence (DNA): TGCACCAGCGATTGGGATCTCTGGAAGCACAGAGTCCATTTT.